The source of this T cell receptor beta chain is a study of blood T cells in healthy people across ages. V lost 0 bases and J lost 0; bases outside the gene matches: 13. This CDR3 spans 20 amino acids. The germline V gene encodes CDR1 LGHNA and CDR2 YSLEER. This clonotype was found many times. Roughly 10 milliliters was the volume of peripheral blood drawn from each donor. Samples had at least 6.5 million PBMCs isolated from them. The use of a sample-barcoded 5' primer and a J-beta primer mix characterized a second PCR of about 7 to 12 cycles. TCRdb fed the 5' RACE reads into MiXCR, producing one record per CDR3 protein. Of 600,000 or so distinct CDR3 sequences in the sample, approximately 30% were seen once.

This TCR came from a woman aged 80 or over in good health. The chain has TRBV4-3 and TRBJ2-3, with 9 bases matching TRBD2. The specimen was blood. The CDR3 reads CASSQDGGGGVYGSTDTQYF. CDR3 in DNA: TGCGCCAGCAGCCAAGATGGGGGCGGGGGGGTCTATGGGAGCACAGATACGCAGTATTTT.